A single sample gave rise to the 9 T cell receptor beta chains below, sequenced in a study of blood T cell repertoires in COVID-19 (dated by TCRdb to about 2020). Library generation was performed with the immunoSEQ multiplex PCR assay. The clones in this table, taken by TCRdb from immuneACCESS, are in-frame only. Not every clone is retained; where verified, under half of the shortfall comes from an unresolved V gene, and the cause of the rest is unknown. The table for this sample lists some 120,000 clones; about 75% of them were counted only once. Roughly 20% of the sample goes to the ten largest clones. The sequenced sample consisted of peripheral blood. These receptor sequences come from a man older than 75 with acute or convalescent COVID-19.

In its sample, this clone was seen many times. The CDR3 loop reads CASSNSGNTIYF. CDR3 nucleotide sequence: TGTGCCAGCAGCAACTCTGGAAACACCATATATTTT. The chain uses TRBV12-3 or TRBV12-4 and TRBJ1-3; D is unresolved. V was pared by 6 bases and J by 0 bases, with 3 bases between. The CDR3 consists of 12 residues.

The chain uses TRBV30 and TRBJ1-2; D is unclear. Germline V gene data show CDR1 as GTSNPN and CDR2 as SVGIG (reference sequence). The V end was cut by 6 bases, the J end by 0 bases, with 14 bases between. The CDR3 spans 14 residues. The CDR3 bases are TGTGCCTGCCTCGAGGGCTTCCCTAACTATGGCTACACCTTC. This gives the protein CACLEGFPNYGYTF.

This clone came up once. The V call is TRBV5-4, the J call TRBJ2-3, with TRBD1 identical over 11 bases. Germline CDR1 SGHNT, CDR2 YYREEE (reference sequence). The CDR3 runs 15 residues. V dropped 3 bases and J dropped 3; count of bases not matched to a gene: 3. CDR3 region: CASSSDRGRTDTQYF. CDR3 sequence (DNA): TGTGCCAGCAGCTCGGACAGGGGGCGGACAGATACGCAGTATTTT.

The CDR3 nucleotides read TGCGCCAGCAGCTTAATTACAGGGGGTAGTCGCACTGAAGCTTTCTTT. It specifies CASSLITGGSRTEAFF. The chain recombines TRBV5-1 with TRBJ1-1, with 8 positions matching TRBD1. The CDR3 totals 16 residues. V gave up 2 bases and J gave up 4 bases; unmatched junction bases: 10. Germline CDR1 reads SGHRS; CDR2 reads YFSETQ.

The chain carries TRBV30 and TRBJ1-4; 7 bases fit TRBD1. Germline-derived CDR1 and CDR2 are GTSNPN and SVGIG (reference sequence). The CDR3 is 15 residues long. CDR3 sequence: CASTPTGATNEKLFF. CDR3 sequence (DNA): TGTGCATCGACTCCTACAGGGGCAACTAATGAAAAACTGTTTTTT. Supplemented by reference TRBV30 and TRBJ1-4, the full variable domain reads SQTIHQWPATLVQPVGSPLSLECTVEGTSNPNLYWYRQAAGRGLQLLFYSVGIGQISSEVPQNLSASRPQDRQFILSSKKLLLSDSGFYLCASTPTGATNEKLFFGSGTQLSVL.

J is TRBJ2-7 and V is TRBV12-5, with 9 nucleotides matching TRBD1. This CDR3 region has 14 residues. V was clipped by 5 bases and J by 3 bases; unmatched bases: 5. Germline-derived CDR1 and CDR2 are LGHNT and FRNRAP. The CDR3 protein is CASGVGQGNYEQYF. CDR3 DNA: TGTGCTAGTGGTGTGGGACAGGGTAACTACGAGCAGTACTTC. The full variable domain, its missing parts supplied by reference TRBV12-5 and TRBJ2-7, is DARVTQTPRHKVTEMGQEVTMRCQPILGHNTVFWYRQTMMQGLELLAYFRNRAPLDDSGMPKDRFSAEMPDATLATLKIQPSEPRDSAVYFCASGVGQGNYEQYFGPGTRLTVT.

This chain links TRBV12-3 or TRBV12-4 with TRBJ1-5, with D perhaps matching TRBD1 (6 bases). The CDR3 loop spans 13 amino acids. V was cut by 6 bases and J by 4 bases, with 10 bases left in between. The chain's CDR3 is CASSRQENQPQHF. The CDR3 DNA is TGTGCCAGCAGCCGACAGGAAAATCAGCCCCAGCATTTT.

This clone was recorded once. The V call is TRBV10-3, the J call TRBJ2-1; TRBD1 matches at 7 bases. Germline CDR1 and CDR2: ENHRY and SYGVKD. The length of the CDR3 is 15 residues. Losses at the gene ends were 2 bases for V and 0 bases for J; bases not matched to a gene: 1. The CDR3 region is CAISEGTVSYNEQFF. The CDR3 nucleotides are TGTGCCATCAGTGAGGGGACAGTCTCCTACAATGAGCAGTTCTTC.

This sequence joins TRBV30 and TRBJ2-5; no clear D gene. Germline V lookup: CDR1 GTSNPN, CDR2 SVGIG (reference sequence). This CDR3 has 14 amino acids. Trimming removed 5 bases at V and 5 bases at J, with 18 bases between. CDR3 sequence (DNA): TGTGCCTGGCTTGCCCGAGGTATCGGGGAGACCCAGTACTTC. Translation gives CAWLARGIGETQYF.